The rows below give T cell receptor beta chains drawn from one sample of a study of shared clonotypes between healthy human individuals. Libraries were prepared by immunoSEQ multiplex PCR; TCRdb keeps only in-frame clonotypes and omits some of them. The table records about a million clones, roughly 80% of them present only once. Sequenced: memory CD4+ T cells sorted from blood. The receptors shown here come from a man between 18 and 29 years old in good health. Each CDR3 is given with its conserved first and last residue. The order of the fields is D gene, J gene, clone size, V gene, CDR3 DNA, CDR3 protein. The D gene is left open where the match is weak. Size is stated for part of the rows, as once, few or many counts, or as a class when the clone is expanded.

D: TRBD1; J: TRBJ1-3; size: .; V: TRBV10-3; DNA: TGTGCCGCCCAGGGGCAGGGGGGCTCTGGAAACACCATATATTTT; CDR3: CAAQGQGGSGNTIYF
D: .; J: TRBJ2-5; size: .; V: TRBV5-6; DNA: TGTGCCAGCAGCTTGGGGGGCGGACGCTACCAAGAGACCCAGTACTTC; CDR3: CASSLGGGRYQETQYF
D: .; J: TRBJ2-3; size: .; V: TRBV7-6; DNA: TGTGCCAGCAGCTTAGGCCAATTAGATACGCAGTATTTT; CDR3: CASSLGQLDTQYF
D: TRBD2; J: TRBJ2-3; size: .; V: TRBV5-8; DNA: TGTGCCAGCAGCCCGAGGGCTAGCGGGAGTCCGGGGCAGTATTTT; CDR3: CASSPRASGSPGQYF
D: TRBD1; J: TRBJ1-1; size: few; V: TRBV28; DNA: TGTGCCAGCGGGGACAGGGCGGCGACTGAAGCTTTCTTT; CDR3: CASGDRAATEAFF
D: .; J: TRBJ1-3; size: .; V: TRBV6-6; DNA: TGTGCCAGCAGTGTTCAGCGGTCTGGAAACACCATATATTTT; CDR3: CASSVQRSGNTIYF
D: TRBD1; J: TRBJ1-6; size: few; V: TRBV15; DNA: TGTGCCACCAGCAGAGATGCACAGGGGAATTCACCCCTCCACTTT; CDR3: CATSRDAQGNSPLHF
D: .; J: TRBJ1-5; size: .; V: TRBV7-2; DNA: TGTGCCAGCAGCTTAGGAGGAGGTGCCCTCAATCAGCCCCAGCATTTT; CDR3: CASSLGGGALNQPQHF
D: .; J: TRBJ2-3; size: .; V: TRBV18; DNA: TGTGCCAGCTCCCCGCCCGGGGCAGATACGCAGTATTTT; CDR3: CASSPPGADTQYF
D: TRBD1; J: TRBJ1-1; size: .; V: TRBV13; DNA: TGTGCCAGCAGCTGGGACAGGGGTGAAGCTTTCTTT; CDR3: CASSWDRGEAFF
D: .; J: TRBJ2-5; size: .; V: TRBV6-5; DNA: TGTGCCAGCAGACCAACAGGGCTAGAGACCCAGTACTTC; CDR3: CASRPTGLETQYF
D: TRBD2; J: TRBJ2-1; size: .; V: TRBV18; DNA: TGTGCCAGCTCACCACAGCGGGGGGGTTCCTACAATGAGCAGTTCTTC; CDR3: CASSPQRGGSYNEQFF
D: .; J: TRBJ2-7; size: many; V: TRBV5-1; DNA: TGCGCCAGCAGCTTGGGTACACCATCAACCCAGGGGCAGTACTTC; CDR3: CASSLGTPSTQGQYF
D: .; J: TRBJ1-5; size: .; V: TRBV4-3; DNA: TGCGCCAGCAGCTGGTCCTGCCTGGAGAATCAGCCCCAGCATTTT; CDR3: CASSWSCLENQPQHF
D: TRBD1; J: TRBJ1-2; size: .; V: TRBV6-1; DNA: TGTGCCAGCAGTGTCCGGGACAGGGGTTACTATGGCTACACCTTC; CDR3: CASSVRDRGYYGYTF
D: TRBD2; J: TRBJ2-2; size: .; V: TRBV10-3; DNA: TGTGCCGCCCGACTAGCGGAGAGCACCGGGGAGCTGTTTTTT; CDR3: CAARLAESTGELFF
D: .; J: TRBJ2-2; size: .; V: TRBV11-2; DNA: TGTGCCAGCACCCAGGGCGGGGAGCTGTTTTTT; CDR3: CASTQGGELFF
D: .; J: TRBJ2-1; size: .; V: TRBV29-1; DNA: TGCAGCGTTGACGGTTCTGCGGTCTACAATGAGCAGTTCTTC; CDR3: CSVDGSAVYNEQFF
D: TRBD2; J: TRBJ2-2; size: .; V: TRBV30; DNA: TGTGCCTGGAGTTTTCGGAGCGGGAATGGCCGGGAGCTGTTTTTT; CDR3: CAWSFRSGNGRELFF
D: .; J: TRBJ1-2; size: .; V: TRBV28; DNA: TGTGCCAGCAACACGGGGAACTATGGCTACACCTTC; CDR3: CASNTGNYGYTF
D: .; J: TRBJ2-2; size: few; V: TRBV6-1; DNA: TGTGCCAGCAGTGGAGAGGGCAGGCGTGGGACCGGGGAGCTGTTTTTT; CDR3: CASSGEGRRGTGELFF
D: TRBD1; J: TRBJ1-2; size: .; V: TRBV7-2; DNA: TGTGCCAGCAGCCCCGGACAGGGCGGGGGCTACACCTTC; CDR3: CASSPGQGGGYTF
D: .; J: TRBJ2-3; size: .; V: TRBV6-1; DNA: TGTGCCAGCAGTGAAGGCAGTTTGGCGCCTTATACGCAGTATTTT; CDR3: CASSEGSLAPYTQYF
D: TRBD2; J: TRBJ2-7; size: .; V: TRBV7-2; DNA: TGTGCCAGCAGCCCAGCCCCGGGGGGGGTCTTTTACGAGCAGTACTTC; CDR3: CASSPAPGGVFYEQYF
D: .; J: TRBJ1-4; size: once; V: TRBV7-3; DNA: TGTGCCAGCAGCTTAGACCGGCGCCGTGAAAAACTGTTTTTT; CDR3: CASSLDRRREKLFF
D: TRBD1; J: TRBJ1-6; size: many; V: TRBV2; DNA: TGTGCCAGCAGGGACAGGCGCGATTCACCCCTCCACTTT; CDR3: CASRDRRDSPLHF
D: .; J: TRBJ2-6; size: .; V: TRBV6-5; DNA: TGTGCCAGCAGTCGAGGGTTTGGGGCCAACGTCCTGACTTTC; CDR3: CASSRGFGANVLTF
D: .; J: TRBJ2-3; size: .; V: TRBV5-1; DNA: TGCGCCAGCAGCTTTACAGGCACAGATACGCAGTATTTT; CDR3: CASSFTGTDTQYF
D: .; J: TRBJ2-5; size: .; V: TRBV5-6; DNA: TGTGCCAGCAGCCAGACCGCTACCGGGACACAAGAGACCCAGTACTTC; CDR3: CASSQTATGTQETQYF
D: .; J: TRBJ1-6; size: .; V: TRBV28; DNA: TGTGCCAGCAGTTTATCAAATTCACCCCTCCACTTT; CDR3: CASSLSNSPLHF
D: .; J: TRBJ2-3; size: .; V: TRBV5-1; DNA: TGCGCCAGCAGCTTGTGGGGGGAAACAGATACGCAGTATTTT; CDR3: CASSLWGETDTQYF
D: TRBD2; J: TRBJ2-3; size: .; V: TRBV4-1; DNA: TGCGCCAGCAGCCAAGATTCATTTGGCGGGGGTGTCACAGATACGCAGTATTTT; CDR3: CASSQDSFGGGVTDTQYF
D: TRBD1; J: TRBJ1-6; size: once; V: TRBV7-2; DNA: TGTGCCAGCAGCTTAGGGTCAGGGGGAGATTCACCCCTCCACTTT; CDR3: CASSLGSGGDSPLHF
D: .; J: TRBJ2-2; size: .; V: TRBV4-2; DNA: TGTGCCAGCAGCCGAGGAGGCGTGTCCACCGGGGAGCTGTTTTTT; CDR3: CASSRGGVSTGELFF
D: TRBD1; J: TRBJ2-5; size: .; V: TRBV18; DNA: TGTGCCAGCTCACATGGGACAGGGCGCGGTGGAGAGACCCAGTACTTC; CDR3: CASSHGTGRGGETQYF
D: TRBD1; J: TRBJ1-4; size: .; V: TRBV6-5; DNA: TGTGCCAGCAGTTACCAGGGGGCTGTTAATGAAAAACTGTTTTTT; CDR3: CASSYQGAVNEKLFF
D: .; J: TRBJ1-2; size: .; V: TRBV25-1; DNA: TGTGCCAGCAGCGAAAGCCGGACAAGGGGGGGCTATGGCTACACCTTC; CDR3: CASSESRTRGGYGYTF
D: .; J: TRBJ2-1; size: .; V: TRBV4-3; DNA: TGCGCCAGCAGCCAAAGGGAGAACCCCTACAATGAGCAGTTCTTC; CDR3: CASSQRENPYNEQFF
D: TRBD1; J: TRBJ1-1; size: .; V: TRBV5-1; DNA: TGCGCCAGCAGCTTAGGGGGCAGTACTGAAGCTTTCTTT; CDR3: CASSLGGSTEAFF
D: TRBD2; J: TRBJ2-3; size: .; V: TRBV28; DNA: TGTGCCAGCAGAGAACTAGCGGGTGTCACAGATACGCAGTATTTT; CDR3: CASRELAGVTDTQYF